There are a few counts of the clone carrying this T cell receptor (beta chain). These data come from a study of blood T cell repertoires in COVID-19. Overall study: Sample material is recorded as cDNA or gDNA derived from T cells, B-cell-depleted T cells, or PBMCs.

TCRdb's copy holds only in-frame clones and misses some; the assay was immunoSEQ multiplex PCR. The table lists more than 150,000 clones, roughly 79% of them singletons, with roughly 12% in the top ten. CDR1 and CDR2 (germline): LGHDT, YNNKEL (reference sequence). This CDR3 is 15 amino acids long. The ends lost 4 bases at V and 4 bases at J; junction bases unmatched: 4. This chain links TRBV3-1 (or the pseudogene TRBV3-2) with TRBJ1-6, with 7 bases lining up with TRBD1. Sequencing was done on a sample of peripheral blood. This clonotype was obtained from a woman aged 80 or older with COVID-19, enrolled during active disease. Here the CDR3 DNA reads TGTGCCAGCAGCCTCACGACAGGGTATAATTCACCCCTCCACTTT. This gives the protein CASSLTTGYNSPLHF.